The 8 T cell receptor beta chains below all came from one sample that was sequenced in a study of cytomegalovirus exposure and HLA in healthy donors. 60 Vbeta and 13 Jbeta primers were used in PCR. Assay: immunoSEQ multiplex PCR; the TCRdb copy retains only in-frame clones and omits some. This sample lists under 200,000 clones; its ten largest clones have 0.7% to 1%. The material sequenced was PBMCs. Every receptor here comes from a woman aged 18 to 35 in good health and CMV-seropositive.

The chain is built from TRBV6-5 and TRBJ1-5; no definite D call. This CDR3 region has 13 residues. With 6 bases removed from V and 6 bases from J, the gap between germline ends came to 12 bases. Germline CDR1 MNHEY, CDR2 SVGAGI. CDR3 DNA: TGTGCCAGCAGGCCGACATCTGCTCAGCCCCAGCATTTT. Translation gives CASRPTSAQPQHF.

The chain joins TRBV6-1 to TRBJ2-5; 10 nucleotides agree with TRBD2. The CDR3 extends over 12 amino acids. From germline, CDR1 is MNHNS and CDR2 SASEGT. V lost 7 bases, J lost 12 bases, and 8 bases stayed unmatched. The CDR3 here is CASIQTSGFKYF. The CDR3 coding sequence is TGTGCCAGCATCCAGACTAGCGGGTTTAAGTACTTC.

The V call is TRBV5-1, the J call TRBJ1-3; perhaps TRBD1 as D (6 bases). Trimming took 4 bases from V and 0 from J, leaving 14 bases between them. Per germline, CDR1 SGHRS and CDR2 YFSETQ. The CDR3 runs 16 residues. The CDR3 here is CASSLGTGLSGNTIYF. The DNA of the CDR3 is TGCGCCAGCAGCCTTGGAACAGGGCTCTCTGGAAACACCATATATTTT.

DNA for the CDR3: TGTGCCATCAGTGAAATAGCGGGGGGTGACAATGAGCAGTTCTTC. Translation gives CAISEIAGGDNEQFF. This sequence joins TRBV10-3 and TRBJ2-1, with 10 bases fitting TRBD2. Unmatched junction bases numbered 4, after V lost 3 bases and J lost 5 bases. Germline V gene lookup returns CDR1 ENHRY and CDR2 SYGVKD. The CDR3 contains 15 residues.

This CDR3 reads CASSSDSGGYGEQFF. Written as DNA, the CDR3 is TGTGCCAGCAGTTCCGATAGCGGGGGGTATGGTGAGCAGTTCTTC. This chain connects TRBV6-4 to TRBJ2-1; TRBD2 matches 10 bases. Germline CDR1 is MRHNA and CDR2 is SNTAGT. V trimming: 5 bases; J trimming: 9 bases; junction bases outside the gene matches: 10. The CDR3 totals 15 residues.

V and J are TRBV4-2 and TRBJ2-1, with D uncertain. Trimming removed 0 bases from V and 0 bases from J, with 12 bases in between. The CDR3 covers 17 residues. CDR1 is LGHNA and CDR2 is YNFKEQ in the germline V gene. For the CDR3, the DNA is TGTGCCAGCAGCCAAGAGAGAGTGTGGAGCTCCTACAATGAGCAGTTCTTC. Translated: CASSQERVWSSYNEQFF.

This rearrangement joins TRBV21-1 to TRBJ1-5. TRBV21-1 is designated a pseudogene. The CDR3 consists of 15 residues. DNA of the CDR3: TGTGCCCCCCGAGCGAACCGGTGGAGCAATCAGCCCCAGCATTTT. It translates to CAPRANRWSNQPQHF.

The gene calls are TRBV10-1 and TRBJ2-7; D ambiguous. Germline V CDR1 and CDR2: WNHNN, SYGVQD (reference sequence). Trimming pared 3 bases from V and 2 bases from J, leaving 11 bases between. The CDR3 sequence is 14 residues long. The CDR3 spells CASSDGWRTYEQYF. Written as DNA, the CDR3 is TGCGCCAGCAGTGATGGATGGAGAACCTACGAGCAGTACTTC.